This entry lists 29 T cell receptor beta chains sequenced from one sample in a study of early T cells in non-severe SARS-CoV-2 infection. TCRdb re-called the 5' RACE reads with MiXCR, one entry per CDR3 protein. Of tens of thousands of distinct CDR3 sequences in the sample, around 12% were seen once. The sequenced material came from whole blood. These receptor sequences come from an adult who was a healthcare worker with PCR-confirmed SARS-CoV-2 infection or an uninfected control (not recorded which).

Only a few counts were recorded for this clonotype. The chain links TRBV24-1 to TRBJ2-1; 9 bases agree with TRBD1. Germline V gene sequence: CDR1 KGHDR, CDR2 SFDVKD. The CDR3 loop spans 17 amino acids. With V trimmed by 4 bases and J by 4 bases, 10 bases remained unmatched. CDR3 sequence: CATSEPGTGLRYNEQFF. The CDR3 region has the DNA TGTGCCACCAGTGAACCCGGGACAGGGTTAAGGTACAATGAGCAGTTCTTC.

Many counts were recorded for this clonotype. The rearrangement joins TRBV4-1 to TRBJ2-3, with TRBD2 matching over 9 bases. V lost 4 bases to trimming and J lost 2 bases; unmatched junction nucleotides: 10. In germline, CDR1 is MGHRA, CDR2 YSYEKL. This CDR3 is 17 amino acids long. The CDR3 reads CASSPFLGTSSTDTQYF. The CDR3 DNA reads as TGCGCCAGCAGCCCCTTCCTAGGGACTAGCTCCACAGATACGCAGTATTTT.

In DNA form, the CDR3 reads TGCAGTGCATGGGCACTAGCGGGGGGTGAGCAGTACTTC. Translating gives CSAWALAGGEQYF. J is TRBJ2-7 and V is TRBV20-1; 12 bases fit TRBD2. Per germline, CDR1 DFQATT and CDR2 SNEGSKA (reference sequence). This CDR3 region has 13 residues. The V gene end was trimmed by 6 bases and the J gene end by 7 bases; junction bases not matched to a gene: 7.

The sample holds many counts of this clonotype. The chain carries TRBV6-6 and TRBJ1-1; possible D gene TRBD1, 5 bases. CDR3 length: 13 amino acids. V lost 6 bases, J lost 1 base, and 9 bases lay in between. In germline, CDR1 is MNHNY, CDR2 SVGAGI (reference sequence). This CDR3 is CASSPTGNTEAFF. The CDR3 DNA reads TGTGCCAGCAGCCCTACAGGGAACACTGAAGCTTTCTTT.

This clonotype was recorded a few times. This chain links TRBV11-2 with TRBJ1-1; TRBD1 matches 8 bases. The trim removed 7 bases at V and 7 bases at J, leaving 5 bases unmatched. The CDR3 extends over 12 amino acids. CDR1 is SGHAT and CDR2 is FQNNGV in the germline V gene. As DNA, the CDR3 is TGTGCCAGCAATCAGGGGGCCATTGAAGCTTTCTTT. It yields the protein CASNQGAIEAFF.

This clonotype has only a few counts. V usage is TRBV14 and J usage is TRBJ2-7; D gene unclear. CDR1 and CDR2 from the germline V gene are SGHDN and FVKESK. There are 12 residues in the CDR3. Trimming took off 1 base at V and 5 bases at J, with 6 bases between the two ends. Written as DNA, the CDR3 is TGTGCCAGCAGCCAAGGGTTCCACGAGCAGTACTTC. Translated, it gives CASSQGFHEQYF.

This clonotype was counted at least ten times. The V gene is TRBV7-2, the J gene TRBJ2-1, with TRBD2 matching over 11 bases. Germline trimming cut 5 bases from V and 4 bases from J; bases unmatched to any gene: 7. Germline loops: CDR1 SGHTA, CDR2 FQGNSA. The CDR3 covers 16 residues. The chain's CDR3 is CASSPRLAGTYNEQFF. The DNA for the CDR3 is TGTGCCAGCAGCCCAAGACTAGCGGGGACTTACAATGAGCAGTTCTTC.

The chain uses TRBV29-1 and TRBJ1-1; 12 nucleotides agree with TRBD1. Germline-derived CDR1 and CDR2 are SQVTM and ANQGSEA. The CDR3 extends over 15 amino acids. V lost 4 bases, J lost 3 bases, and 6 bases stayed unmatched. The CDR3 region is CSVGGQGAVDTEAFF. The DNA for the CDR3 is TGCAGCGTTGGGGGACAGGGGGCGGTGGACACTGAAGCTTTCTTT.

This clonotype was found many times. This chain joins TRBV27 and TRBJ2-5; 10 bases fit TRBD1. The CDR3 loop spans 16 amino acids. V shed 6 bases and J 1 base; nucleotides not matched to a gene: 8. Germline loops: CDR1 MNHEY, CDR2 SMNVEV (reference sequence). The CDR3 DNA reads as TGTGCCAGCAGGGAGTGGACAGGGGGGCCCCAAGAGACCCAGTACTTC. It yields the protein CASREWTGGPQETQYF.

This chain connects TRBV24-1 to TRBJ2-1; possible D gene TRBD1, 5 bases. Germline lookup yields CDR1 KGHDR and CDR2 SFDVKD. The germline V and J ends were trimmed by 4 bases and 4 bases, with 10 bases remaining between them. This CDR3 spans 14 amino acids. CDR3: CATSDPGQYNEQFF. In DNA, the CDR3 is TGTGCCACCAGTGACCCCGGACAATACAATGAGCAGTTCTTC.

This clonotype was counted between two and nine times. This rearrangement joins TRBV7-9 to TRBJ2-2; 9 bases are shared with TRBD2. Germline loops: CDR1 SEHNR, CDR2 FQNEAQ (reference sequence). Trimming took 1 base from V and 5 from J; bases not matched to a gene: 2. This CDR3 is built from 15 residues. For the CDR3, the DNA is TGTGCCAGCAGCTTAGGGACTAGCGAGACCGGGGAGCTGTTTTTT. Translating it yields CASSLGTSETGELFF.

The chain recombines TRBV20-1 with TRBJ2-1; D is unresolved. Germline loops: CDR1 DFQATT, CDR2 SNEGSKA (reference sequence). This CDR3 has 10 amino acids. Trimming removed 2 bases from V and 6 bases from J, with 2 bases in between. CDR3 DNA sequence: TGCAGTGCTAGATCCAATGAGCAGTTCTTC. It is translated as CSARSNEQFF.

The chain couples TRBV5-1 to TRBJ2-7, with TRBD1 matching over 7 bases. Germline CDR1 SGHRS, CDR2 YFSETQ. Trimming at V came to 4 bases and at J to 7 bases, leaving 5 bases not matched to a gene. This CDR3 comprises 12 residues. DNA for the CDR3: TGCGCCAGCAGCATAACAGGGGCTGAGCAGTACTTC. Translating gives CASSITGAEQYF.

This clonotype showed up many times. The J gene is TRBJ1-1, the V gene TRBV6-1; no firm D call. There are 12 residues in the CDR3. CDR1 and CDR2 (germline): MNHNS, SASEGT. Trimming took off 2 bases at V and 9 bases at J, with 10 bases between the two ends. CDR3 DNA: TGTGCCAGCAGTGAATATACCAGGCAAGCTTTCTTT. It is translated as CASSEYTRQAFF.

The rearrangement links TRBV7-9 to TRBJ2-5; D remains ambiguous. Trimming stripped 6 bases from V and 0 bases from J, with 5 bases between. The CDR3 spans 12 residues. Germline-derived CDR1 and CDR2 are SEHNR and FQNEAQ (reference sequence). DNA for the CDR3: TGTGCCAGCAGTTCCTACCAAGAGACCCAGTACTTC. It encodes CASSSYQETQYF. The whole variable domain, remainder taken from reference TRBV7-9 and TRBJ2-5, is DTGVSQNPRHKITKRGQNVTFRCDPISEHNRLYWYRQTLGQGPEFLTYFQNEAQLEKSRLLSDRFSAERPKGSFSTLEIQRTEQGDSAMYLCASSSYQETQYFGPGTRLLVL.

V usage is TRBV6-5 and J usage is TRBJ1-1; a possible D gene is TRBD1 (5 bases). Trimming cost V 2 bases and J 2 bases, with 6 bases left between them. The V gene's germline CDR1 is MNHEY and CDR2 SVGAGI. The CDR3 contains 13 residues. CDR3 loop: CASSYGGNTEAFF. CDR3 coding DNA: TGTGCCAGCAGTTACGGGGGTAACACTGAAGCTTTCTTT.

In this sample, this clonotype turned up a few times. The chain joins TRBV5-4 to TRBJ1-1; 12 bases match TRBD1. V lost 6 bases and J lost 1; bases outside the gene matches: 7. The germline V gene encodes CDR1 SGHNT and CDR2 YYREEE (reference sequence). The length of the CDR3 is 16 residues. The CDR3 coding sequence is TGTGCCAGCACCCCGGGACAGGGGGCGGGGAACACTGAAGCTTTCTTT. Translating it yields CASTPGQGAGNTEAFF.

This clonotype showed up just a few times. The DNA for the CDR3 is TGTGCCAGCAGGACGGACAGCTACGAGCAGTACTTC. Amino acid sequence: CASRTDSYEQYF. This rearrangement joins TRBV2 to TRBJ2-7; possible D gene TRBD1, 6 bases. V was cut by 6 bases and J by 3 bases, with 9 bases left in between. The germline CDR1 and CDR2 sequences are SNHLY and FYNNEI. This CDR3 has 12 amino acids.

This clonotype has a handful of counts. This chain links TRBV3-1 with TRBJ2-1; possible D gene TRBD1, 6 bases. Trimming took off 4 bases at V and 9 bases at J, with 10 bases between the two ends. The CDR3 is 12 amino acids. Germline-derived CDR1 and CDR2 are LGHDT and YNNKEL (reference sequence). CDR3 loop: CASSRQVGEQFF. The CDR3 region has the DNA TGTGCCAGCAGCCGACAGGTCGGTGAGCAGTTCTTC.

V usage is TRBV12-3 or TRBV12-4 and J usage is TRBJ2-7, with 7 bases identical to TRBD2. The V gene end was trimmed by 3 bases and the J gene end by 0 bases; junction bases not matched to a gene: 2. The CDR3 is 14 residues long. The CDR3 is CASSLGGSSYEQYF. The CDR3 DNA reads TGTGCCAGCAGTTTGGGGGGGAGCTCCTACGAGCAGTACTTC.

This clonotype was observed a handful of times. The V call is TRBV6-5, the J call TRBJ1-2, with D possibly being TRBD1 (6 bases). Trimming removed 6 bases from V and 7 bases from J, with 12 bases in between. This CDR3 contains 12 residues. Germline V gene sequence: CDR1 MNHEY, CDR2 SVGAGI. The CDR3 here is CASRRGKVGYTF. In DNA form, the CDR3 reads TGTGCCAGCAGAAGGGGGAAGGTTGGCTACACCTTC.

J is TRBJ2-2 and V is TRBV5-1, with 7 positions matching TRBD2. Germline V gives CDR1 SGHRS, CDR2 YFSETQ. Unmatched junction bases numbered 5, after V lost 3 bases and J lost 0 bases. The CDR3 has 16 amino acids. The CDR3 here is CASSSKLASNTGELFF. The CDR3 DNA is TGCGCCAGCAGCTCAAAACTAGCGTCGAACACCGGGGAGCTGTTTTTT. The full variable domain, in which reference TRBV5-1 and TRBJ2-2 provide the parts outside the CDR3, is KAGVTQTPRYLIKTRGQQVTLSCSPISGHRSVSWYQQTPGQGLQFLFEYFSETQRNKGNFPGRFSGRQFSNSRSEMNVSTLELGDSALYLCASSSKLASNTGELFFGEGSRLTVL.

This clonotype came up a few times. The chain employs TRBV29-1 and TRBJ2-7; D gene uncertain. Trimming took off 1 base at V and 3 bases at J, with 7 bases between the two ends. CDR3 length: 12 residues. CDR1 is SQVTM, CDR2 ANQGSEA, per germline. The CDR3 coding sequence is TGCAGCGTTGAAGGGCAGAGCTACGAGCAGTACTTC. Translating it yields CSVEGQSYEQYF.

This CDR3 reads CSVEIGDGTDTQYF. In nucleotides, the CDR3 is TGCAGCGTTGAAATCGGGGACGGCACAGATACGCAGTATTTT. The genes are TRBV29-1 and TRBJ2-3; the D gene could be TRBD1 or TRBD2 (5 bases each). This CDR3 comprises 14 residues. The germline V and J ends were trimmed by 2 bases and 1 base, with 10 bases remaining between them. CDR1 SQVTM and CDR2 ANQGSEA come from the germline V gene.

This clonotype was seen ten or more times. This chain connects TRBV4-1 to TRBJ2-1, with 7 positions matching TRBD1. After removal of 2 bases from V and 8 bases from J, the junction contained 6 bases not matched to a gene. The CDR3 runs to 14 residues. CDR1 is MGHRA and CDR2 is YSYEKL in the germline V gene. The CDR3 sequence: CASSQPTGIDEQFF. The CDR3 DNA is TGCGCCAGCAGCCAACCGACAGGGATAGATGAGCAGTTCTTC.

The J gene is TRBJ1-2, the V gene TRBV12-3 or TRBV12-4; D may be TRBD1 (5 bases). Trimming removed 6 bases from V and 14 bases from J, with 19 bases in between. CDR3 length equals 12 residues. The CDR3 loop reads CASSSGTASGTF. The CDR3 nucleotides are TGTGCCAGCAGCTCCGGGACGGCTTCAGGGACCTTC.

This chain links TRBV11-2 with TRBJ2-1; TRBD2 matches 13 bases. The CDR3 extends over 14 amino acids. V trimming: 3 bases; J trimming: 7 bases; junction bases outside the gene matches: 0. Looked up from germline, CDR1 is SGHAT and CDR2 is FQNNGV. The CDR3 nucleotides read TGTGCCAGCAGCTTGGGACTAGCGGGAAATGAGCAGTTCTTC. It encodes CASSLGLAGNEQFF.

This chain joins TRBV12-3 or TRBV12-4 and TRBJ2-1; TRBD2 aligns across 8 bases. There are 16 residues in the CDR3. V was pared by 6 bases and J by 3 bases, with 10 bases of the junction left unmatched. The CDR3 here is CASSREGVAFYNEQFF. The CDR3 DNA sequence: TGTGCCAGCAGCCGGGAGGGGGTAGCTTTCTACAATGAGCAGTTCTTC.

This clonotype was observed at least ten times. V is TRBV12-3 or TRBV12-4 and J is TRBJ1-1; D remains ambiguous. The CDR3 is 11 residues long. V was cut by 6 bases and J by 7 bases, with 9 bases left in between. The CDR3 DNA reads as TGTGCCAGCAGCATATCCCGTGAAGCTTTCTTT. This translates into CASSISREAFF.